This T cell receptor (beta chain) was profiled in a study of shared clonotypes between healthy human individuals. Study-level points and caveats: Roughly 4.7% was the fraction of naive CD4 clonotypes found shared across four donors.

Every subset's genomic DNA went evenly onto several immunoSEQ plates. TCRdb's copy holds only in-frame clones and misses some; the assay was immunoSEQ multiplex PCR. The data show 2 million to 2.5 million clones, with 90% to 96% seen just once and around 0.13% held by the top ten. As to this clone: Its antigen is currently unknown. Other DNA sequences in this specimen translate into the identical CDR3.

V lost 4 bases and J 1 base, leaving 11 bases between the germline ends. There are 14 residues in the CDR3. The germline CDR1 and CDR2 sequences are MNHNY and SVGAGI (reference sequence). The sequence came from a man aged 18 to 29 in good health. Sequenced sample: naive CD4+ T cells sorted from blood. Indicated subset: CD45RA+ positively selected. The V call is TRBV6-6, the J call TRBJ2-7; maybe TRBD1 (6 bases). In DNA, the CDR3 is TGTGCCAGCAGTTCCCCGGGACAATCCTACGAGCAGTACTTC. Protein sequence: CASSSPGQSYEQYF.